The T cell receptor (beta chain) under discussion was sequenced for a study of shared clonotypes between healthy human individuals. This CDR3 is built from 15 residues. Sequencing was performed with immunoSEQ multiplex PCR; in TCRdb, only in-frame clones are kept and a portion is missing. The sample contains some 2,100,000 clones, approximately 94% of which appear only once. The specimen sequenced was naive CD4+ T cells sorted from blood. Regarding subset: CD45RA+ positively selected. The rearrangement uses TRBV21-1 and TRBJ2-2; the listed D gene, TRBD1, was not tested against the DNA. TRBV21-1 is marked as a pseudogene. This clonotype was obtained from a man between 18 and 35 years old in good health. As DNA, the CDR3 is TGTGCCAGCAGCAAAGGCAGAACGAACACCGGGGAGCTGTTTTTT. It yields the protein CASSKGRTNTGELFF.